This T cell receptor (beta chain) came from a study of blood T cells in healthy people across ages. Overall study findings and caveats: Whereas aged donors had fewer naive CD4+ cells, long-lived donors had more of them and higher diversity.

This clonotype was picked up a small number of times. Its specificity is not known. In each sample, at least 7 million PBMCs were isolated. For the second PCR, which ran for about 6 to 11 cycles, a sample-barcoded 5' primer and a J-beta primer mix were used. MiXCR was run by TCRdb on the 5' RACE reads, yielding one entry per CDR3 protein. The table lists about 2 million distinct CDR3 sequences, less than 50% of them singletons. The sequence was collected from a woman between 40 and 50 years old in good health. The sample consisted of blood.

Here the CDR3 reads CSVEDRGLIKQYF. The CDR3 nucleotides are TGCAGCGTTGAAGATCGAGGGTTAATCAAGCAGTACTTC. This chain connects TRBV29-1 to TRBJ2-7, with TRBD2 as a possible D gene (5 bases). CDR1 and CDR2 from the germline V gene are SQVTM and ANQGSEA. This CDR3 region has 13 residues. Trimming pared 0 bases from V and 8 bases from J, leaving 14 bases between.